Given below is one T cell receptor beta chain in context. This sample is drawn from a study of blood T cell repertoires in COVID-19. Trimming removed 8 bases from V and 2 bases from J; junction bases left unmatched: 11. The CDR3 sequence is 16 residues long. Germline V gives CDR1 MNHNY, CDR2 SVGAGI (reference sequence). Profiling relied on immunoSEQ multiplex PCR, and the TCRdb table lists in-frame clones only, not all of them. The data contain around 300,000 clones, over 80% of them seen just once; the ten biggest clones take up about 4%. This chain joins TRBV6-6 and TRBJ2-3; 9 positions agree with TRBD2. The clonotype originates from a woman in her 50s with active or convalescent COVID-19. The sample consisted of peripheral blood. CDR3 coding DNA: TGTGCCAGCGTAAACGGGCTAGCGGGACCCACAGATACGCAGTATTTT. Its translation: CASVNGLAGPTDTQYF.